This TCR beta chain was recovered during a study of T cell responses to AZD1222 COVID-19 vaccine. Study-wide background: Second doses that came at about 4 or about 12 weeks were put together.

Worth noting for this clone: The antigen remains unidentified.

The length of the CDR3 is 17 residues. Germline V CDR1 and CDR2: LNHDA, SQIVND (reference sequence). The junction had 14 bases not matched to a gene; V was cut back by 10 bases and J by 7 bases. Study-wide points: In the spike-specific TCR repertoire, nearly half reportedly target unmutated variant regions. The peak T cell response came first, and repertoires were sampled only after it. Only a handful of AZD1222 recipients, roughly 6 in all, had baseline seropositivity.

Sequenced by immunoSEQ multiplex PCR; TCRdb stores in-frame clones only, minus some. The repertoire includes 130,000 or so clones, 91% of them detected once, and 5% to 6% sits in the top ten. Here the sequenced sample was peripheral blood, taken on day 0 of AZD1222 vaccination. The clonotype originates from an adult in good health. The rearrangement joins TRBV19 to TRBJ2-1; 15 bases agree with TRBD2. The CDR3 here is CATLRTSGRDYRNEQFF. CDR3 bases: TGTGCCACCCTCCGGACTAGCGGGAGGGATTACAGGAATGAGCAGTTCTTC.